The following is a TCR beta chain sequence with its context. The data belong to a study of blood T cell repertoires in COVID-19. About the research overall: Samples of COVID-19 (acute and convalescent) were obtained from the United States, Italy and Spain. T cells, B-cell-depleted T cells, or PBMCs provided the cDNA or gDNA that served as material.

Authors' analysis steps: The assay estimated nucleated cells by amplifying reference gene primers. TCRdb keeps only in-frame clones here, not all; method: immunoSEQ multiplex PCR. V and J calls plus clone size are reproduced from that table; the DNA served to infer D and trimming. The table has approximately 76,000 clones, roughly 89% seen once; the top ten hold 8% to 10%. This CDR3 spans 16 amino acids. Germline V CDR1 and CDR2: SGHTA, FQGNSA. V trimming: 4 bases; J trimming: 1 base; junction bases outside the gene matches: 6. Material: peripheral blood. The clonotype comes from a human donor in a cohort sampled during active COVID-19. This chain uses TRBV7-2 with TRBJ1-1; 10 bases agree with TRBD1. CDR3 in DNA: TGTGCCAGCAGCTCGCCCGGGACAGGGGCGAACACTGAAGCTTTCTTT. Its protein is CASSSPGTGANTEAFF.